Here is one T cell receptor beta chain with its context. What it binds is not known. The data are from a study of cytomegalovirus exposure and HLA in healthy donors. Study-wide results and limits: Presence/absence analysis assumed near-uniform sequencing depth across donors. In vitro work confirmed that a few CMV-associated chains recognize CMV antigens. A missense DCLRE1C variant was associated with V- and J-gene trimming of TCR beta chains in a later analysis, and an independent cohort replicated the association.

V was pared by 0 bases and J by 8 bases, with 8 bases between. This CDR3 is 12 amino acids long. The germline gives CDR1 GTSNPN, CDR2 SVGIG (reference sequence). PCR involved 60 Vbeta and 13 Jbeta primers. Generated by immunoSEQ multiplex PCR, the TCRdb table keeps only in-frame clones and is missing some. The sample contains 94,000 or so clones, over 70% of which appear only once. The sequencing sample was made of PBMCs. The chain employs TRBV30 and TRBJ1-5; D uncertain. The receptor comes from a man aged 60 to 69 in good health and CMV-seronegative. The CDR3 region is CAWSVPGKPQHF. CDR3 nucleotides: TGTGCCTGGAGTGTACCGGGGAAGCCCCAGCATTTT.